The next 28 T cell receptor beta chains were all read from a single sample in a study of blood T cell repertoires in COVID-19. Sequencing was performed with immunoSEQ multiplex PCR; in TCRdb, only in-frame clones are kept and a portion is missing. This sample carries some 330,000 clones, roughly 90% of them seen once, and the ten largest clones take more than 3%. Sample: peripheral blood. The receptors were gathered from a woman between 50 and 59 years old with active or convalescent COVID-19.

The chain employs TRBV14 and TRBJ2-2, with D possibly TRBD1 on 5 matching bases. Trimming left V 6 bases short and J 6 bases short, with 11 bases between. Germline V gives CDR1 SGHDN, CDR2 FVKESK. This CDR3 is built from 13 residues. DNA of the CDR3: TGTGCCAGCAGTCAGACAGTACCCGGGGAGCTGTTTTTT. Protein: CASSQTVPGELFF.

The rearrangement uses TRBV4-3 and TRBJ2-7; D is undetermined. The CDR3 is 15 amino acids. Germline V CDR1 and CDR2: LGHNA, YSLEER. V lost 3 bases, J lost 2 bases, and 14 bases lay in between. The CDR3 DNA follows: TGCGCCAGCAGCCAGGATTGGGCCGTTCCCTACGAGCAGTACTTC. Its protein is CASSQDWAVPYEQYF.

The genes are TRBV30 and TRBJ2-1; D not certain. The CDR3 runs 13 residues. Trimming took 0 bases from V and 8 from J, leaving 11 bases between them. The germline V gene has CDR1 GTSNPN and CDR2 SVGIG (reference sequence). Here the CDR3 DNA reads TGTGCCTGGAGTGTAAGGAGCCCCGATGAGCAGTTCTTC. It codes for CAWSVRSPDEQFF.

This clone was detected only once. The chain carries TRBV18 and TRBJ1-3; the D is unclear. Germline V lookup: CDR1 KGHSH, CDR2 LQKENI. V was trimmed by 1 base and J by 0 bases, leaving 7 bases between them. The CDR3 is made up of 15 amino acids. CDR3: CASSPQQNSGNTIYF. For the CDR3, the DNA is TGTGCCAGCTCACCACAACAAAACTCTGGAAACACCATATATTTT.

DNA of the CDR3: TGTGCCAGCAGCCGCTACAGCAGCGGCTATGGCTACACCTTC. Translation: CASSRYSSGYGYTF. J is TRBJ1-2 and V is TRBV11-1, with unresolved D. CDR1 and CDR2 from the germline V gene are SGHAT and FQDESV (reference sequence). This CDR3 contains 14 residues. Trimming stripped 5 bases from V and 4 bases from J, with 14 bases between. The whole variable domain, remainder taken from reference TRBV11-1 and TRBJ1-2, is EAEVAQSPRYKITEKSQAVAFWCDPISGHATLYWYRQILGQGPELLVQFQDESVVDDSQLPKDRFSAERLKGVDSTLKIQPAELGDSAMYLCASSRYSSGYGYTFGSGTRLTVV.

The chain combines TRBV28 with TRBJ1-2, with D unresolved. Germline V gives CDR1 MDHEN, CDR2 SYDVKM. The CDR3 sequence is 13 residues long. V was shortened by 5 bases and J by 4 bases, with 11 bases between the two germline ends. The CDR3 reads CASSLGGFYGYTF. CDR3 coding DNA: TGTGCCAGCAGTCTAGGCGGGTTCTATGGCTACACCTTC.

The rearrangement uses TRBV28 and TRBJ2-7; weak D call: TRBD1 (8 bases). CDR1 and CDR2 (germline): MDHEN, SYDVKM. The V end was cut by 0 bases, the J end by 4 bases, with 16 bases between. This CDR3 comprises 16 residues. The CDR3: CASSLWGGDRPYEQYF. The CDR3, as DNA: TGTGCCAGCAGTTTATGGGGGGGGGACAGGCCTTACGAGCAGTACTTC.

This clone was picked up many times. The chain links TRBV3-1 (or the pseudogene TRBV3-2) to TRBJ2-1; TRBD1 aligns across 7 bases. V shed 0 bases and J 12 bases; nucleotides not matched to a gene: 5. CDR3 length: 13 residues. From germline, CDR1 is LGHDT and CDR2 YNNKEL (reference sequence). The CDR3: CASSQDDRAAQFF. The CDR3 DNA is TGTGCCAGCAGCCAAGATGACAGGGCTGCGCAGTTCTTC.

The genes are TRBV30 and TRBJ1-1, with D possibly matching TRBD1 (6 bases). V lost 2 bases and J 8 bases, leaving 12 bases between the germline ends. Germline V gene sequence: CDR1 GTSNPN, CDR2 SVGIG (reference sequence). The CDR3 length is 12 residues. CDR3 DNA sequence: TGTGCCTGGAGTTGGACAGCCCGCGAAGCTTTCTTT. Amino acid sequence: CAWSWTAREAFF.

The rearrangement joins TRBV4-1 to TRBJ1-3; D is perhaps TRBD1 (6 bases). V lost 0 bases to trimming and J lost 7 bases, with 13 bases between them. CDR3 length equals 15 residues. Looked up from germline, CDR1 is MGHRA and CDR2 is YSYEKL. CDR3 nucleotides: TGCGCCAGCAGCCAAGACCCAGGGGTTTGGAACACCATATATTTT. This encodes CASSQDPGVWNTIYF.

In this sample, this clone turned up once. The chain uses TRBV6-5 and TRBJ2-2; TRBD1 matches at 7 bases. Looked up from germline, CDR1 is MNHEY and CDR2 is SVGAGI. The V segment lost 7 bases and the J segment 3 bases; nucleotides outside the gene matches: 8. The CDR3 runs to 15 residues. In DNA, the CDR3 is TGTGCCAGCATCAACGGACAGGACTACACCGGGGAGCTGTTTTTT. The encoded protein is CASINGQDYTGELFF.

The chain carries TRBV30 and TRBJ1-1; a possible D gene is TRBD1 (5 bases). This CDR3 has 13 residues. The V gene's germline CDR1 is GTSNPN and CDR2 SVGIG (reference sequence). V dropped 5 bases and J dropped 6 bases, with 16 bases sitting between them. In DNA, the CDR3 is TGTGCCTGGGGCGGGGGAGGTTTCTCTGAAGCTTTCTTT. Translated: CAWGGGGFSEAFF.

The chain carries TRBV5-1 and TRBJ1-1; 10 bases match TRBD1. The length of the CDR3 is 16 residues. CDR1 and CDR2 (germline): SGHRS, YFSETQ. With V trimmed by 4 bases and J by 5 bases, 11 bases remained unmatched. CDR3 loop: CASSLGGQGRVTEAFF. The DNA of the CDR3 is TGCGCCAGCAGCCTGGGGGGACAGGGGCGGGTGACTGAAGCTTTCTTT. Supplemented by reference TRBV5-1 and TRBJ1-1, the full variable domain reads KAGVTQTPRYLIKTRGQQVTLSCSPISGHRSVSWYQQTPGQGLQFLFEYFSETQRNKGNFPGRFSGRQFSNSRSEMNVSTLELGDSALYLCASSLGGQGRVTEAFFGQGTRLTVV.

CDR3 residues: CASSYSIGGAEQPQHF. For the CDR3, the DNA is TGTGCCAGCAGTTACTCGATAGGGGGCGCGGAGCAGCCCCAGCATTTT. The chain combines TRBV6-5 with TRBJ1-5, with 7 bases matching TRBD1. Losses at the gene ends were 0 bases for V and 7 bases for J; bases not matched to a gene: 9. From germline, CDR1 is MNHEY and CDR2 SVGAGI. The CDR3 is 16 amino acids.

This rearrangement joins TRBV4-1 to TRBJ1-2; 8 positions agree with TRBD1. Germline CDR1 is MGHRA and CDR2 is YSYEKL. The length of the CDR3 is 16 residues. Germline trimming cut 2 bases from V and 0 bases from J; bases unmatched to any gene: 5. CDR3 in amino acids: CASSQLGTGSNYGYTF. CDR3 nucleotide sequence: TGCGCCAGCAGCCAACTGGGGACAGGCTCTAACTATGGCTACACCTTC.

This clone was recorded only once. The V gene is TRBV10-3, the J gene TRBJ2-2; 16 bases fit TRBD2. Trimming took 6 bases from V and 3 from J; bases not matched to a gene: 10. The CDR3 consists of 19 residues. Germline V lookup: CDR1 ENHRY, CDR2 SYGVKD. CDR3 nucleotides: TGTGCCATCAGCACCAGACCGGGACTAGCGGGAGGGCACACCGGGGAGCTGTTTTTT. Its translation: CAISTRPGLAGGHTGELFF.

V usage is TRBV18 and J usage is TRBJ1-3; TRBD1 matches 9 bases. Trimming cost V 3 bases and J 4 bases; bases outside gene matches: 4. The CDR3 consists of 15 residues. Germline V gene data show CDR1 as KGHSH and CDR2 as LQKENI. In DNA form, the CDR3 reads TGTGCCAGCTCACCCGGGACAGGGTTAGGAAACACCATATATTTT. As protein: CASSPGTGLGNTIYF.

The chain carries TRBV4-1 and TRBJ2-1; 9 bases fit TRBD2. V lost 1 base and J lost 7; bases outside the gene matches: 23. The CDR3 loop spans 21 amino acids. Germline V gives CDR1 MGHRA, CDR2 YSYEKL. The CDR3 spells CASSQGADLAGWVDMGNEQFF. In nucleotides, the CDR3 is TGCGCCAGCAGCCAAGGGGCCGATCTAGCGGGGTGGGTGGATATGGGGAATGAGCAGTTCTTC.

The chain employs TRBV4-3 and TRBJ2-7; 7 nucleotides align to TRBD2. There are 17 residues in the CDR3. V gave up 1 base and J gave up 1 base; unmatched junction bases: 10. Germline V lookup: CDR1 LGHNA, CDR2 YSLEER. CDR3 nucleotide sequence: TGCGCCAGCAGCCAAGCGCTTGGGGCTAGCGGTTCCTACGAGCAGTACTTC. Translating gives CASSQALGASGSYEQYF.

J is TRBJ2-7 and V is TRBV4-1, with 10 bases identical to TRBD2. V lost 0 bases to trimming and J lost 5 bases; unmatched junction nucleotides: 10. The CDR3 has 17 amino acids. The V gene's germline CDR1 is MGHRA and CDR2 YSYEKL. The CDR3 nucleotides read TGCGCCAGCAGCCAAGATCGCCTAGCGGGAGACGTTGACGAGCAGTACTTC. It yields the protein CASSQDRLAGDVDEQYF.

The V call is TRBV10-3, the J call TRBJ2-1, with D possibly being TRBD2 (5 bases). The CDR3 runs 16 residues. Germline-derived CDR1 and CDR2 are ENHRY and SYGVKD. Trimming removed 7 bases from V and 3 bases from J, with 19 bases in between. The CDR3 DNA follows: TGTGCCATCACCTCGACTACCGATTTGGGCTACAATGAGCAGTTCTTC. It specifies CAITSTTDLGYNEQFF.

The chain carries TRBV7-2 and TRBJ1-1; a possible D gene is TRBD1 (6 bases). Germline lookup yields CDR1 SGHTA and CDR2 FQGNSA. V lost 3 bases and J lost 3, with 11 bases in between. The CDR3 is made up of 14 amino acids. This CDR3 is CASSLGGRDTEAFF. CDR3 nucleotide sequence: TGTGCCAGCAGCTTGGGGGGGCGGGACACTGAAGCTTTCTTT.

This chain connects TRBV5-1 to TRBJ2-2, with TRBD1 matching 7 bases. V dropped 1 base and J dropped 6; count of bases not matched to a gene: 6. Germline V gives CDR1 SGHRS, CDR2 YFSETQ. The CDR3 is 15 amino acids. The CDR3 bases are TGCGCCAGCAGCTTGTCAAGGGGGCGCGCCGGGGAGCTGTTTTTT. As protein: CASSLSRGRAGELFF.

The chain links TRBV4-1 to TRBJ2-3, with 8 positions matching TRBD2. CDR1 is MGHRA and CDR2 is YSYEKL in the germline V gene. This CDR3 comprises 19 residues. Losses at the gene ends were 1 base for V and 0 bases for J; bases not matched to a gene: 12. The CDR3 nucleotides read TGCGCCAGCAGCCAAGTACCCGCTTTGGCTAGCGGGAGCACAGATACGCAGTATTTT. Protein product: CASSQVPALASGSTDTQYF.

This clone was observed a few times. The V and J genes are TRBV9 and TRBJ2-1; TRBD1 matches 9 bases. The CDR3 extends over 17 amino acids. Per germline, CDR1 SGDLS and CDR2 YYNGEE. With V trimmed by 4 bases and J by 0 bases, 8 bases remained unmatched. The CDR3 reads CASSPRQGGYSYNEQFF. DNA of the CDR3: TGTGCCAGCAGCCCCCGACAGGGGGGGTACTCCTACAATGAGCAGTTCTTC.

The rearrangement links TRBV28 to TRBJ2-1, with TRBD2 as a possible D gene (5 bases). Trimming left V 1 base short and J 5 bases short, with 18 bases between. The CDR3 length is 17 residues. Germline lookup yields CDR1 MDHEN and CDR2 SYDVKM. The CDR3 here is CASSLYSRKRIHNEQFF. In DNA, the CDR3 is TGTGCCAGCAGTTTATATAGTAGGAAGCGGATCCACAATGAGCAGTTCTTC. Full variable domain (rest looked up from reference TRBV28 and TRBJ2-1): DVKVTQSSRYLVKRTGEKVFLECVQDMDHENMFWYRQDPGLGLRLIYFSYDVKMKEKGDIPEGYSVSREKKERFSLILESASTNQTSMYLCASSLYSRKRIHNEQFFGPGTRLTVL.

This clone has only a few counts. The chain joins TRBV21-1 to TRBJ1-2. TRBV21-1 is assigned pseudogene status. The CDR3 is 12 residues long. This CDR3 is CASSRTPGCYTF. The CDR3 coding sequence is TGTGCCAGCAGCAGAACCCCGGGATGCTACACCTTC.

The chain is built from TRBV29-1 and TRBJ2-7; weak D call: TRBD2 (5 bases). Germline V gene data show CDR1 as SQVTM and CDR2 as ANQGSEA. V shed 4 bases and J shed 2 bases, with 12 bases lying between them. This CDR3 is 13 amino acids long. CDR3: CSVVLTRTYEQYF. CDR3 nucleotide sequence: TGCAGCGTTGTTCTTACTAGAACCTACGAGCAGTACTTC.